The 24 T cell receptor beta chains listed next were all sequenced from one sample in a study of T-cell reconstitution after alpha-beta-depleted transplantation in children. Unique molecular identifiers were used in preparing the TCRbeta library. TCRdb passed the PCR reads through MiXCR, listing each CDR3 protein once. The table includes 250,000 to 400,000 distinct CDR3 sequences, 23% detected once. The sample consisted of PBMCs, mostly from graft donor cells, taken 180 days after TCRalphabeta/CD19-depleted stem cell transplant. These receptors were obtained from a male patient under 18 who had a stem cell transplant for acute lymphoblastic leukemia, so the T cells may come from the graft donor.

The chain is built from TRBV6-4 and TRBJ2-3, with TRBD2 matching over 9 bases. Per germline, CDR1 MRHNA and CDR2 SNTAGT. The CDR3 extends over 15 amino acids. J was trimmed by 2 bases and V by 6 bases; bases with no gene match: 6. The CDR3 loop reads CASRKLAGSTDTQYF. DNA for the CDR3: TGTGCCAGCAGAAAGCTAGCGGGATCCACAGATACGCAGTATTTT.

The chain employs TRBV24-1 and TRBJ2-1, with D possibly being TRBD2 (6 bases). This CDR3 is built from 13 residues. Trimming pared 4 bases from V and 12 bases from J, leaving 15 bases between. Germline V gene lookup returns CDR1 KGHDR and CDR2 SFDVKD. For the CDR3, the DNA is TGTGCCACCAGTGAGTATAGCGGCCTCGGGCAGTTCTTC. Translating it yields CATSEYSGLGQFF.

This sequence joins TRBV11-3 and TRBJ2-3; possibly TRBD1 or TRBD2 for D (5 bases each). The CDR3 loop spans 14 amino acids. Germline CDR1 reads SGHNT; CDR2 reads YENEEA. Trimming pared 5 bases from V and 4 bases from J, leaving 13 bases between. CDR3 sequence: CASSLGTNSDTQYF. CDR3 nucleotide sequence: TGTGCCAGCAGCCTAGGGACCAACTCAGATACGCAGTATTTT.

The chain uses TRBV6-5 and TRBJ1-3; D not resolved. The CDR3 runs 15 residues. The V and J ends lost 2 bases and 4 bases respectively, with 12 bases between them. The V gene's germline CDR1 is MNHEY and CDR2 SVGAGI. The CDR3 sequence is CASSYGSRFGNTIYF. The DNA of the CDR3 is TGTGCCAGCAGTTACGGGTCTAGGTTCGGAAACACCATATATTTT.

The V gene is TRBV7-8, the J gene TRBJ2-2, with D maybe TRBD1 (6 bases). The CDR3 is made up of 16 amino acids. Per germline, CDR1 SGHVS and CDR2 FQNEAQ. V was clipped by 5 bases and J by 0 bases, with 13 bases between them. CDR3 DNA sequence: TGTGCCAGCAGCCGAGACGAGGGGGCGAACACCGGGGAGCTGTTTTTT. Its protein is CASSRDEGANTGELFF.

The chain has TRBV12-3 or TRBV12-4 and TRBJ2-7, with 13 positions matching TRBD2. J was trimmed by 6 bases and V by 4 bases; bases with no gene match: 9. The CDR3 sequence is 16 residues long. The CDR3 coding sequence is TGTGCCAGCAGTTACGGGCCTGGACTAGCGGGAGTCGAGCAGTACTTC. Its translation: CASSYGPGLAGVEQYF.

This clonotype was counted a few times. This chain joins TRBV20-1 and TRBJ2-7, with 13 bases that match TRBD2. J was trimmed by 5 bases and V by 3 bases; bases with no gene match: 7. The germline V gene has CDR1 DFQATT and CDR2 SNEGSKA (reference sequence). The CDR3 length is 15 residues. For the CDR3, the DNA is TGCAGTGCTAGGAACCGACTAGCGGGGGGCCACGAGCAGTACTTC. It is translated as CSARNRLAGGHEQYF.

The J gene is TRBJ2-5, the V gene TRBV4-1; 8 bases are shared with TRBD1. The V segment lost 5 bases and the J segment 4 bases; nucleotides outside the gene matches: 3. In germline, CDR1 is MGHRA, CDR2 YSYEKL. The CDR3 is 13 amino acids. The CDR3 sequence: CASSLGQAETQYF. The DNA of the CDR3 is TGCGCCAGCAGCTTGGGACAGGCAGAGACCCAGTACTTC.

The rearrangement uses TRBV12-3 or TRBV12-4 and TRBJ2-7; 14 bases line up with TRBD2. This CDR3 spans 15 amino acids. Trimming at V came to 6 bases and at J to 6 bases, leaving 7 bases not matched to a gene. The DNA for the CDR3 is TGTGCCAGCAGACAGGGACTAGCGGGAGCGGGCGAGCAGTACTTC. Protein: CASRQGLAGAGEQYF.

This chain links TRBV7-8 with TRBJ2-7; D gene ambiguous. V was trimmed by 5 bases and J by 5 bases, leaving 16 bases between them. Germline V gene sequence: CDR1 SGHVS, CDR2 FQNEAQ. This CDR3 contains 14 residues. The CDR3 DNA reads TGTGCCAGCAGCCCACGGTTAAGGACGGACGAGCAGTACTTC. Its translation: CASSPRLRTDEQYF.

This clonotype has only a few counts. This rearrangement joins TRBV10-3 to TRBJ1-2; TRBD1 is a possible D gene (6 bases). Germline assignment: CDR1 ENHRY and CDR2 SYGVKD. V was trimmed by 5 bases and J by 2 bases, leaving 12 bases between them. The CDR3 consists of 14 residues. The CDR3 sequence: CAISPGGTNYGYTF. CDR3 DNA: TGTGCCATCAGTCCGGGAGGGACAAACTATGGCTACACCTTC.

The chain has TRBV6-5 and TRBJ1-1, with unresolved D. V lost 2 bases and J 4 bases, leaving 11 bases between the germline ends. Per the germline V gene, CDR1 is MNHEY and CDR2 is SVGAGI. This CDR3 has 14 amino acids. CDR3 DNA sequence: TGTGCCAGCAGTTACACCCTTCCAGCCACTGAAGCTTTCTTT. Protein: CASSYTLPATEAFF.

This sequence joins TRBV27 and TRBJ2-3, with D uncertain. The CDR3 is made up of 12 amino acids. Germline CDR1 reads MNHEY; CDR2 reads SMNVEV (reference sequence). V lost 11 bases to trimming and J lost 3 bases, with 12 bases between them. This CDR3 reads CAPPGRTDTQYF. CDR3 coding DNA: TGTGCCCCCCCGGGCAGAACAGATACGCAGTATTTT.

V is TRBV4-2 and J is TRBJ2-6; 10 nucleotides align to TRBD2. Looked up from germline, CDR1 is LGHNA and CDR2 is YNFKEQ. The J segment lost 2 bases and the V segment lost 5 bases, leaving 12 bases of the junction unmatched. The CDR3 contains 19 residues. The CDR3 sequence: CASSVRSAGGDPGANVLTF. In DNA form, the CDR3 reads TGTGCCAGCAGCGTCCGATCAGCGGGAGGGGACCCTGGGGCCAACGTCCTGACTTTC.

V and J are TRBV5-6 and TRBJ2-7, with TRBD1 matching over 7 bases. Germline V gene data show CDR1 as SGHDT and CDR2 as YYEEEE. With V trimmed by 0 bases and J by 4 bases, 7 bases remained unmatched. This CDR3 is 15 amino acids long. The CDR3 coding sequence is TGTGCCAGCAGCTTGGGAGGACAGGAGGAATACGAGCAGTACTTC. Translating it yields CASSLGGQEEYEQYF.

There are a few counts of this clonotype. The V and J genes are TRBV5-1 and TRBJ2-7, with D possibly being TRBD2 (6 bases). V lost 4 bases, J lost 2 bases, and 10 bases lay in between. Germline assignment: CDR1 SGHRS and CDR2 YFSETQ. The CDR3 runs 13 residues. The CDR3 spells CASSRTITYEQYF. The CDR3 DNA reads TGCGCCAGCAGCCGGACTATTACCTACGAGCAGTACTTC.

A few counts support this clonotype. The rearrangement joins TRBV25-1 to TRBJ1-1; the D is unclear. The V gene lost 2 bases and the J gene lost 5 bases, with 12 bases spanning the gap. Germline CDR1 reads MGHDK; CDR2 reads SYGVNS. The CDR3 runs to 14 residues. CDR3 DNA: TGTGCCAGCAGTGAACCCGTGACTGGGACTGAAGCTTTCTTT. As protein: CASSEPVTGTEAFF.

This clonotype was detected only a few times. The chain links TRBV15 to TRBJ2-4; D remains ambiguous. Trimming removed 0 bases from V and 3 bases from J, with 6 bases in between. Germline-derived CDR1 and CDR2 are LNHNV and YYDKDF (reference sequence). The CDR3 is 14 residues long. The CDR3 sequence: CATSRDVVKNIQYF. CDR3 coding DNA: TGTGCCACCAGCAGAGACGTGGTCAAAAACATTCAGTACTTC.

The sample holds one count of this clonotype. The rearrangement links TRBV4-1 to TRBJ1-2; D may be TRBD1 (6 bases). Trimming removed 0 bases from V and 10 bases from J, with 18 bases in between. CDR1 is MGHRA and CDR2 is YSYEKL in the germline V gene. The CDR3 extends over 15 amino acids. In nucleotides, the CDR3 is TGCGCCAGCAGCCAAGATGGGGGGGGCGCTCCTGTCTACACCTTC. This codes for CASSQDGGGAPVYTF.

This clonotype was observed a few times. The J gene is TRBJ2-1, the V gene TRBV24-1; 7 bases are a match to TRBD2. Germline V lookup: CDR1 KGHDR, CDR2 SFDVKD. There are 16 residues in the CDR3. Trimming removed 0 bases from V and 3 bases from J; junction bases left unmatched: 4. The CDR3 loop is CATSDLSGDDYNEQFF. CDR3 coding DNA: TGTGCCACCAGTGATTTGAGCGGGGATGACTACAATGAGCAGTTCTTC.

This clonotype has more than one count but fewer than ten. CDR3 loop: CASSLGDPGYEQFF. The CDR3 DNA is TGTGCCAGCAGCTTAGGGGACCCGGGGTATGAGCAGTTCTTC. J is TRBJ2-1 and V is TRBV7-9, with D possibly being TRBD1 or TRBD2 (5 bases each). Germline loops: CDR1 SEHNR, CDR2 FQNEAQ (reference sequence). This CDR3 contains 14 residues. V lost 1 base and J 8 bases, leaving 12 bases between the germline ends.

V usage is TRBV5-5 and J usage is TRBJ2-1; D unclear. This CDR3 comprises 12 residues. Between the trimmed V and J ends, which lost 0 bases and 8 bases, there was a span of 6 bases. CDR1 SGHKS and CDR2 YYEKEE come from the germline V gene (reference sequence). The DNA of the CDR3 is TGTGCCAGCAGCTTGGTGGTCGATGAGCAGTTCTTC. It yields the protein CASSLVVDEQFF.

This clonotype was counted only a few times. The V and J genes are TRBV2 and TRBJ2-2, with 7 bases matching TRBD1. This CDR3 contains 13 residues. Looked up from germline, CDR1 is SNHLY and CDR2 is FYNNEI. V dropped 4 bases and J dropped 9; count of bases not matched to a gene: 5. The CDR3 is CASSALQGRELFF. Written as DNA, the CDR3 is TGTGCCAGCAGTGCACTACAGGGGCGGGAGCTGTTTTTT.

This clonotype was found a few times. This rearrangement joins TRBV29-1 to TRBJ2-2; D not resolved. The V and J ends lost 2 bases and 1 base respectively, with 11 bases between them. CDR1 SQVTM and CDR2 ANQGSEA come from the germline V gene. The CDR3 covers 15 residues. The CDR3 DNA follows: TGCAGCGTTGAATTCCTGGGCCAGAACACCGGGGAGCTGTTTTTT. Protein: CSVEFLGQNTGELFF.